This is a list of T cell receptor beta chains from one sample in a study of technical replicates of blood from four donors. The method was immunoSEQ multiplex PCR; TCRdb's version includes in-frame clones alone and lacks a portion of them. The profile covers about 15,000 clones, with about 79% appearing a single time and about 9.5% taken by the ten largest. The sequenced sample was PBMCs. Receptor source: a human donor in good health. Some clones in this sample may be carry-over from other donors' samples. The CDR3 runs from the conserved cysteine through the conserved F or W. D genes are given only for firm matches. A clone size is listed for some rows: how often the clone was seen (once, few, many), or a class if it is expanded.

TRBJ2-5 | TRBV29-1 | TRBD2 | - | TGCAGCGTTGAAACAAGCGGGGGCCAAGAGACCCAGTACTTC | CSVETSGGQETQYF
TRBJ1-3 | TRBV18 | TRBD1 | once | TGTGCCAGCACGGAAAAGACAGGGGCCAACTCTGGAAACACCATATATTTT | CASTEKTGANSGNTIYF
TRBJ2-1 | TRBV7-9 | TRBD2 | - | TGTGCCAGCAGCCCTACGGCTAGCGGTCTAAATTGGGAGCAGTTCTTC | CASSPTASGLNWEQFF
TRBJ1-3 | TRBV6-1 | - | - | TGTGCCACCTTCTGGGGCTACTCTGGAAACACCATATATTTT | CATFWGYSGNTIYF
TRBJ2-7 | TRBV27 | TRBD1 | - | TGTGCCAGCAGTTCCCGGGACAGGGGGCTGTACGAGCAGTACTTC | CASSSRDRGLYEQYF
TRBJ1-5 | TRBV30 | - | - | TGTGCCTGGAGTATAGGGAGTAGCAATCAGCCCCAGCATTTT | CAWSIGSSNQPQHF
TRBJ1-5 | TRBV6-4 | - | - | TGTGCCAGCAGTGACGAGGTGTTAGGTCAGCCCCAGCATTTT | CASSDEVLGQPQHF
TRBJ1-5 | TRBV2 | - | - | TGTGCCAGCAGTGAGACAGACTATCAGCCCCAGCATTTT | CASSETDYQPQHF
TRBJ2-2 | TRBV18 | - | - | TGTGCCAGCTCACCAAGAACTAGTCTGGGCACCGGGGAGCTGTTTTTT | CASSPRTSLGTGELFF
TRBJ1-3 | TRBV9 | - | - | TGTGCCAGCAGCGTAGTCGGGGGGGGAGGAAACACCATATATTTT | CASSVVGGGGNTIYF
TRBJ1-1 | TRBV2 | - | - | TGTGCCAGCAGAGTAGAGAACACTGAAGCTTTCTTT | CASRVENTEAFF
TRBJ2-7 | TRBV30 | - | - | TGTGCCTGGAGTGTCGGGGGAGTGTACGAGCAGTACTTC | CAWSVGGVYEQYF
TRBJ2-3 | TRBV5-1 | TRBD1 | - | TGCGCCAGCAGCTCCGGACAGGGTAGCACAGATACGCAGTATTTT | CASSSGQGSTDTQYF
TRBJ2-1 | TRBV9 | - | - | TGTGCCAGCAGCGTGGCGGGAATCTCCTACAATGAGCAGTTCTTC | CASSVAGISYNEQFF
TRBJ1-3 | TRBV18 | - | - | TGTGCCAGCTCCTACGGGGGAGGAACTGGAAACACCATATATTTT | CASSYGGGTGNTIYF
TRBJ2-1 | TRBV9 | - | - | TGTGCCAGCAGCAGAGAAGACTTTGAGCAGTTCTTC | CASSREDFEQFF
TRBJ2-1 | TRBV5-1 | TRBD2 | - | TGCGCCAGCAGCTTGGCCGGCGGGGGAAACTACAATGAGCAGTTCTTC | CASSLAGGGNYNEQFF
TRBJ2-7 | TRBV11-2 | - | once | TGTGCCAGCAGCCCCGGCGGGCCATACGAGCAGTACTTC | CASSPGGPYEQYF
TRBJ1-2 | TRBV20-1 | - | - | TGCAGTGCTAGTCCCCATTATGGCTACACCTTC | CSASPHYGYTF
TRBJ2-3 | TRBV7-6 | TRBD1 | - | TGTGCCAGCAGCTTAGGGACAGGGGGAGGTACGCAGTATTTT | CASSLGTGGGTQYF
TRBJ2-1 | TRBV15 | TRBD2 | few | TGTGCCACCAGCAGAGATCAGTGGGGCGGGAGGGGCTCCTACAATGAGCAGTTCTTC | CATSRDQWGGRGSYNEQFF
TRBJ1-1 | TRBV5-8 | - | - | TGTGCCAGCAGCCCCCTTTTGAACACTGAAGCTTTCTTT | CASSPLLNTEAFF
TRBJ1-5 | TRBV2 | - | - | TGTGCCAGCGCTCAAGGGGTTGGTCAGCCCCAGCATTTT | CASAQGVGQPQHF
TRBJ1-2 | TRBV30 | - | few | TGTGCCTGGAGTTTGGGACTTACCGGCTATGGCTACACCTTC | CAWSLGLTGYGYTF
TRBJ1-2 | TRBV19 | - | - | TGTGCCAGTAGTCCCCGATCGGGGGGAGATCACTATGGCTACACCTTC | CASSPRSGGDHYGYTF
TRBJ2-1 | TRBV9 | TRBD1 | - | TGTGCCAGCAGCATATGGACAGGGGGTATGAATGAGCAGTTCTTC | CASSIWTGGMNEQFF
TRBJ1-4 | TRBV9 | - | few | TGTGCCAGCAGCCGCAAGTGGGGCGTTGATGAAAAACTGTTTTTT | CASSRKWGVDEKLFF
TRBJ2-1 | TRBV7-9 | - | - | TGTGCCAGCAGCGGGACTTATGACTCGCATGAGCAGTTCTTC | CASSGTYDSHEQFF
TRBJ2-7 | TRBV27 | TRBD1 | - | TGTGCCAGCAGTTTTGGACAGGGTTTCGACGAGCAGTACTTC | CASSFGQGFDEQYF
TRBJ2-7 | TRBV29-1 | - | - | TGCAGCGTTGGGGTGAGCGGGCGTACCTACGAGCAGTACTTC | CSVGVSGRTYEQYF
TRBJ2-3 | TRBV2 | TRBD2 | few | TGTGCCAGCAGTCGACTAGCGGCTAGCACAGATACGCAGTATTTT | CASSRLAASTDTQYF
TRBJ2-3 | TRBV4-2 | - | - | TGTGCCAGCAGCCAAGATCGGTATGGAGGGGAGGATACGCAGTATTTT | CASSQDRYGGEDTQYF
TRBJ1-1 | TRBV7-9 | TRBD1 | medium-sized | TGTGCCAGCAGCTTGGGGACAGCTGAAGCTTTCTTT | CASSLGTAEAFF
TRBJ2-2 | TRBV4-1 | - | - | TGCGCCAGCAGCCAAGATTTTTGGGCTCAGGGAAGAGTAGGCACCGGGGAGCTGTTTTTT | CASSQDFWAQGRVGTGELFF
TRBJ2-2 | TRBV7-7 | - | few | TGTGCCAGCAGCTTAAGGGAGGCCTACACCGGGGAGCTGTTTTTT | CASSLREAYTGELFF
TRBJ2-3 | TRBV13 | TRBD1 | - | TGTGCCAGCAGCTTATACCTGGACAGGGTACGGTCGGGGACAGATACGCAGTATTTT | CASSLYLDRVRSGTDTQYF
TRBJ2-3 | TRBV28 | TRBD2 | few | TGTGCCAGCATAATAGCGGGAGGAGTGAAAGATACGCAGTATTTT | CASIIAGGVKDTQYF
TRBJ2-7 | TRBV6-5 | TRBD2 | - | TGTGCCAGCAGGGGGGGGGATAACTACGAGCAGTACTTC | CASRGGDNYEQYF
TRBJ2-5 | TRBV9 | - | - | TGTGCCAGCAGCGGGCAATCGTACCAAGAGACCCAGTACTTC | CASSGQSYQETQYF
TRBJ2-7 | TRBV10-1 | - | - | TGCGCCAGCAGTGTACCCAGGGGCGGGCCCTCCTACGAGCAGTACTTC | CASSVPRGGPSYEQYF
TRBJ2-1 | TRBV6-1 | TRBD2 | - | TGTGCCAGCAGGGCTAGCGGGACTAACAATGAGCAGTTCTTC | CASRASGTNNEQFF
TRBJ1-2 | TRBV6-6 | - | - | TGTGCCAGCAGTCCCCAGTCTTGGGGCTACACCTTC | CASSPQSWGYTF
TRBJ2-1 | TRBV11-2 | - | - | TGTGCCAGCAGACAACAGTCCCTAGCGACGTTGAATGAGCAGTTCTTC | CASRQQSLATLNEQFF
TRBJ2-5 | TRBV29-1 | TRBD2 | - | TGCAGCGCGGGAGGGGAGACCCAGTACTTC | CSAGGETQYF
TRBJ2-3 | TRBV19 | - | - | TGTGCCAGTAGTATAGACTACAGTCTCCCAGATACGCAGTATTTT | CASSIDYSLPDTQYF
TRBJ2-7 | TRBV6-5 | TRBD2 | - | TGTGCCAGCAGTTACTCGGGGCTAGCGGTATACGAGCAGTACTTC | CASSYSGLAVYEQYF
TRBJ1-2 | TRBV18 | - | few | TGTGCCAGCTCACCTCTTAGGAGTAGCTATGGCTACACCTTC | CASSPLRSSYGYTF
TRBJ2-7 | TRBV29-1 | - | once | TGCAGCGTTGAAGTCGGGAGAGGCTACGAGCAGTACTTC | CSVEVGRGYEQYF
TRBJ2-2 | TRBV27 | TRBD2 | - | TGTGCCAGCAGATCGGGAGGGTTTGGCGGGGAGCTGTTTTTT | CASRSGGFGGELFF
TRBJ2-3 | TRBV19 | - | - | TGTGCCAGTAGTCCAAGACAGTCAGATACGCAGTATTTT | CASSPRQSDTQYF
TRBJ1-1 | TRBV11-3 | TRBD1 | - | TGTGCCAGCAGCCTAGAGGACAGGGTGTATACTGAAGCTTTCTTT | CASSLEDRVYTEAFF
TRBJ2-3 | TRBV2 | - | few | TGTGCCAGCTCACGGTCTTTCTACCCAGGGGGGACACACACAGATACGCAGTATTTT | CASSRSFYPGGTHTDTQYF
TRBJ2-3 | TRBV7-2 | TRBD2 | - | TGTGCCAGCAGCCGAGGACTAGCGGGAGGTTCAGATACGCAGTATTTT | CASSRGLAGGSDTQYF
TRBJ2-7 | TRBV6-1 | - | - | TGTGCCAGCAGTGAAGCAGGGGGCTCCTACGAGCAGTACTTC | CASSEAGGSYEQYF